Below are 7 T cell receptor beta chains sequenced from a single sample in a study of OX40 agonist ivuxolimab in advanced cancers. Profiling relied on immunoSEQ multiplex PCR, and the TCRdb table lists in-frame clones only, not all of them. The sample contains 35,000 to 55,000 clones, 80% of which appear only once. Specimen: CD4+ or CD8+ T cells sorted from blood, collected in a trial of the OX40 agonist ivuxolimab. The receptors stem from an adult with an advanced solid tumor such as melanoma, head and neck, liver or kidney cancer.

CDR3 region: CASRDPGTGGQNEQFF. The CDR3 DNA reads as TGTGCCAGCAGGGATCCCGGGACAGGGGGTCAGAATGAGCAGTTCTTC. The rearrangement uses TRBV25-1 and TRBJ2-1; 11 nucleotides agree with TRBD1. Germline CDR1 is MGHDK and CDR2 is SYGVNS. CDR3 length: 16 residues. V lost 6 bases, J lost 7 bases, and 11 bases stayed unmatched.

The chain has TRBV4-1 and TRBJ2-5, with D uncertain. Between the trimmed V and J ends, which lost 3 bases and 4 bases, there was a span of 6 bases. Germline loops: CDR1 MGHRA, CDR2 YSYEKL. The length of the CDR3 is 12 residues. The CDR3 DNA is TGCGCCAGCAGCCACTCGAGAGAGACCCAGTACTTC. This codes for CASSHSRETQYF.

The chain employs TRBV11-2 and TRBJ2-7; 9 bases line up with TRBD1. The V gene's germline CDR1 is SGHAT and CDR2 FQNNGV. CDR3 length equals 14 residues. V was pared by 8 bases and J by 7 bases, with 12 bases of the junction left unmatched. The CDR3 DNA follows: TGTGCCAGCGGCCGGGACAGGGCTTCCCAGGAGCAGTACTTC. Translated: CASGRDRASQEQYF.

This chain uses TRBV7-2 with TRBJ2-5; TRBD1 aligns across 10 bases. The CDR3 is 15 amino acids. The germline V gene has CDR1 SGHTA and CDR2 FQGNSA. After removal of 0 bases from V and 4 bases from J, the junction contained 2 bases not matched to a gene. CDR3 in amino acids: CASSLAWTGGETQYF. The DNA for the CDR3 is TGTGCCAGCAGCTTAGCCTGGACAGGGGGAGAGACCCAGTACTTC. The full variable domain, its missing parts supplied by reference TRBV7-2 and TRBJ2-5, is GAGVSQSPSNKVTEKGKDVELRCDPISGHTALYWYRQSLGQGLEFLIYFQGNSAPDKSGLPSDRFSAERTGGSVSTLTIQRTQQEDSAVYLCASSLAWTGGETQYFGPGTRLLVL.

The V call is TRBV6-5, the J call TRBJ2-7; D could derive from TRBD1 or TRBD2 (5 bases each). The CDR3 loop spans 16 amino acids. The germline CDR1 and CDR2 sequences are MNHEY and SVGAGI. V lost 4 bases and J 7 bases, leaving 23 bases between the germline ends. The CDR3 DNA reads TGTGCCAGCAGTTTCCAAGCCGGGACCGGGGCGCAGGAGCAGTACTTC. It codes for CASSFQAGTGAQEQYF.

The chain combines TRBV28 with TRBJ1-1, with D maybe TRBD1 (5 bases). The CDR3 sequence is 13 residues long. From germline, CDR1 is MDHEN and CDR2 SYDVKM. Trimming removed 4 bases at V and 4 bases at J, with 10 bases between. CDR3 protein: CASSSWDFTEAFF. The CDR3 nucleotides are TGTGCCAGCAGTTCATGGGACTTCACTGAAGCTTTCTTT.

The rearrangement uses TRBV4-1 and TRBJ2-3; D remains unclear. Germline loops: CDR1 MGHRA, CDR2 YSYEKL. CDR3 length equals 14 residues. Trimming left V 3 bases short and J 1 base short, with 8 bases between. CDR3 bases: TGCGCCAGCAGCCAGTACGAGGGCACAGATACGCAGTATTTT. Amino acid sequence: CASSQYEGTDTQYF.